The next 16 T cell receptor beta chains were all read from a single sample in a study of vaccination and CD4 T cells after COVID-19. Scientists ran DNA taken from cultured CD4+ T cells through the Oncomine TCR Beta short-read assay for sequencing. MiXCR was run by TCRdb on the PCR reads, yielding one entry per CDR3 protein. Of fewer than 20,000 distinct CDR3 sequences listed, approximately 57% are singletons. Treatment indicated: roughly ten-day PBMC culture with coronavirus spike peptide pools or control peptides (ViraFEST assay). These receptors are not linked to any known antigen. The sequencing here drew on CD4+ T cells from blood, cultured in vitro, taken before SARS-CoV-2 vaccination. The source is a human donor who had recovered from COVID-19.

This clonotype was seen a few times. This sequence joins TRBV20-1 and TRBJ1-4; the D gene is possibly TRBD1 (6 bases). The V and J ends lost 7 bases and 16 bases respectively, with 28 bases between them. The CDR3 consists of 14 residues. In germline, CDR1 is DFQATT, CDR2 SNEGSKA (reference sequence). The CDR3 DNA reads TGCAGTGTTGATGGGCCCGGGAGGGGGGGTCGTGAGTTTTTT. It translates to CSVDGPGRGGREFF.

The rearrangement uses TRBV20-1 and TRBJ1-6; TRBD1 aligns across 7 bases. Germline CDR1 and CDR2: DFQATT and SNEGSKA (reference sequence). CDR3 length: 13 amino acids. The CDR3 here is CSYGTDYNSPLHF. The CDR3 DNA reads as TGCAGCTACGGGACAGACTATAATTCACCCCTCCACTTT.

In this sample, this clonotype turned up a few times. The chain is built from TRBV7-8 and TRBJ1-1; D is uncertain. The CDR3 length is 16 residues. Germline lookup yields CDR1 SGHVS and CDR2 FQNEAQ. Trimming removed 5 bases from V and 0 bases from J, with 16 bases in between. CDR3 in DNA: TGTGCCAGCAGCCCCAGGTCTTGGTTTATGAACACTGAAGCTTTCTTT. Translation gives CASSPRSWFMNTEAFF.

The V gene is TRBV19, the J gene TRBJ1-5, with 9 bases fitting TRBD1. The V gene end was trimmed by 8 bases and the J gene end by 5 bases; junction bases not matched to a gene: 13. The germline V gene has CDR1 LNHDA and CDR2 SQIVND (reference sequence). The CDR3 is 16 residues long. The CDR3 is CASYPRLGQGHQPQHF. The CDR3 bases are TGTGCCAGTTACCCCCGACTTGGACAGGGGCATCAGCCCCAGCATTTT.

The chain carries TRBV20-1 and TRBJ2-1; 8 bases agree with TRBD2. This CDR3 has 14 residues. V shed 5 bases, J shed 9 bases, and the junction held 12 bases outside the gene matches. CDR1 is DFQATT, CDR2 SNEGSKA, per germline (reference sequence). CDR3 sequence (DNA): TGCAGTGCTGTTAGCGGGACCGCGGGCCTTGAGCAGTTCTTC. The encoded protein is CSAVSGTAGLEQFF.

The chain links TRBV12-3 or TRBV12-4 to TRBJ2-7; 8 bases are shared with TRBD1. The CDR3 sequence is 15 residues long. After removal of 4 bases from V and 7 bases from J, the junction contained 12 bases not matched to a gene. CDR3 residues: CASSSRTGWNEEQYF. The CDR3 nucleotides are TGTGCCAGCAGTTCCAGGACAGGGTGGAATGAGGAGCAGTACTTC.

The V call is TRBV2, the J call TRBJ1-3, with D perhaps matching TRBD1 (6 bases). V was pared by 4 bases and J by 0 bases, with 10 bases between. Per germline, CDR1 SNHLY and CDR2 FYNNEI. This CDR3 comprises 15 residues. CDR3 amino acids: CASSGQVHSGNTIYF. The CDR3, as DNA: TGTGCCAGCAGTGGACAGGTACACTCTGGAAACACCATATATTTT.

J is TRBJ1-2 and V is TRBV19; 9 bases align to TRBD1. Per the germline V gene, CDR1 is LNHDA and CDR2 is SQIVND (reference sequence). V trimming: 11 bases; J trimming: 5 bases; junction bases outside the gene matches: 15. CDR3 length: 15 residues. The CDR3 bases are TGTGCCTCCCGTCCCAGGGACAGGGAGGCATATGGCTACACCTTC. It yields the protein CASRPRDREAYGYTF.

V is TRBV5-4 and J is TRBJ2-2; possible D gene TRBD2, 5 bases. V was shortened by 4 bases and J by 1 base, with 14 bases between the two germline ends. The CDR3 length is 16 residues. Looked up from germline, CDR1 is SGHNT and CDR2 is YYREEE (reference sequence). Here the CDR3 DNA reads TGTGCCAGCAGCGCACCTTACGGGAAGAACACCGGGGAGCTGTTTTTT. Encoded protein: CASSAPYGKNTGELFF.

Concerning this clonotype: One junction end does not reproduce the germline sequence, and a read error may be involved. The V call is TRBV24-1, the J call TRBJ2-3; 9 bases are shared with TRBD1. The CDR3 runs to 18 residues. Germline CDR1 and CDR2: KGHDR and SFDVKD. For the CDR3, the DNA is TGTGTCACCAGTGATTCCCTCGGGGACAGGGCGGGCACAGATACGCAGTATTTT. Its translation: CVTSDSLGDRAGTDTQYF.

The chain combines TRBV2 with TRBJ1-5; D is unclear. Trimming removed 4 bases from V and 11 bases from J, with 15 bases in between. This CDR3 region has 13 residues. CDR1 and CDR2 from the germline V gene are SNHLY and FYNNEI. The chain's CDR3 is CASSGEPWNTQHF. The CDR3 bases are TGTGCCAGCAGTGGGGAACCCTGGAATACCCAGCATTTT.

In its sample, this clonotype was seen a few times. The chain uses TRBV7-9 and TRBJ1-2; TRBD1 agrees at 7 bases. The V gene's germline CDR1 is SEHNR and CDR2 FQNEAQ (reference sequence). The J segment lost 0 bases and the V segment lost 6 bases, leaving 7 bases of the junction unmatched. The CDR3 extends over 15 amino acids. The CDR3 protein is CASRKQGRSNYGYTF. CDR3 coding DNA: TGTGCCAGCAGAAAACAGGGGAGATCTAACTATGGCTACACCTTC.

The rearrangement joins TRBV20-1 to TRBJ2-3; no reliable D call. The ends were cut back, 0 bases at V and 5 bases at J, with 9 bases in the middle. Germline V gene sequence: CDR1 DFQATT, CDR2 SNEGSKA (reference sequence). The CDR3 consists of 13 residues. The CDR3 spells CSARDMPIDTQYF. The CDR3 nucleotides read TGCAGTGCTAGAGATATGCCAATAGATACGCAGTATTTT.

V usage is TRBV7-9 and J usage is TRBJ2-2, with D possibly being TRBD1 or TRBD2 (5 bases each). Germline CDR1 SEHNR, CDR2 FQNEAQ (reference sequence). Between the trimmed V and J ends, which lost 4 bases and 0 bases, there was a span of 15 bases. The CDR3 consists of 17 residues. DNA for the CDR3: TGTGCCAGCAGCTCCAAAGCCGGGACGGCGAACACCGGGGAGCTGTTTTTT. Translating it yields CASSSKAGTANTGELFF.

The chain recombines TRBV15 with TRBJ2-1; the D gene is possibly TRBD2 (6 bases). The germline V gene has CDR1 LNHNV and CDR2 YYDKDF (reference sequence). Trimming stripped 6 bases from V and 9 bases from J, with 24 bases between. CDR3 length: 16 amino acids. The CDR3 sequence: CATRSGAGSALVEQFF. The CDR3 DNA reads as TGTGCCACCAGATCCGGGGCCGGGAGTGCCCTAGTTGAGCAGTTCTTC.

The chain carries TRBV29-1 and TRBJ2-5, with D possibly matching TRBD2 (5 bases). This CDR3 is 12 amino acids long. Trimming shortened V by 4 bases and J by 0 bases, and 6 bases separated the two germline ends. Germline V CDR1 and CDR2: SQVTM, ANQGSEA. The CDR3 protein is CSVGGYQETQYF. CDR3 DNA: TGCAGCGTTGGCGGGTACCAAGAGACCCAGTACTTC. The variable domain in full, with the rest retrieved from reference TRBV29-1 and TRBJ2-5, is SAVISQKPSRDICQRGTSLTIQCQVDSQVTMMFWYRQQPGQSLTLIATANQGSEATYESGFVIDKFPISRPNLTFSTLTVSNMSPEDSSIYLCSVGGYQETQYFGPGTRLLVL.